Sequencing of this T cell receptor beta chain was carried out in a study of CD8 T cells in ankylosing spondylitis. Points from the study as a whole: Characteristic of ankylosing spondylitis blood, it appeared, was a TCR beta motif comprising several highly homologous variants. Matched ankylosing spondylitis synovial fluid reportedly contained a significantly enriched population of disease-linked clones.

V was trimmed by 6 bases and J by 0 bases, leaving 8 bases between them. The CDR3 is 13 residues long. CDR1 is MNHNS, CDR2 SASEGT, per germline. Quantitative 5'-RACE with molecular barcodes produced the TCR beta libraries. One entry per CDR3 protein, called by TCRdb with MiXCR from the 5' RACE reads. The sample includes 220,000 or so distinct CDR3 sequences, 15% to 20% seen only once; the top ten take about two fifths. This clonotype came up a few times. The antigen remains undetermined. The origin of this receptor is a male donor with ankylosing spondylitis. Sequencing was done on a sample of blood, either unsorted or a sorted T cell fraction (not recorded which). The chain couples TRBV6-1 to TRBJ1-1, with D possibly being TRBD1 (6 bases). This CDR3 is CASSTGMNTEAFF. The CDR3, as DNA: TGTGCCAGCAGCACAGGGATGAACACTGAAGCTTTCTTT.